This TCR beta chain was identified during a study of T cell responses to AZD1222 COVID-19 vaccine. Overall study context: Second-dose recipients at about 4 or about 12 weeks were treated as one pooled group.

The repertoire was sequenced with immunoSEQ multiplex PCR; TCRdb's copy has only in-frame clones and lacks some. Of around 100,000 clones listed, about nine tenths are singletons. The sample in question was peripheral blood, obtained on day 0 of AZD1222 vaccination. The clonotype comes from an adult in good health.

The CDR3 DNA reads as TGTGCCAGCAGCTCCACCCGCACTAGCGGGAGAACGAACACCGGGGAGCTGTTTTTT. Amino acid sequence: CASSSTRTSGRTNTGELFF. The genes are TRBV13 and TRBJ2-2, with 11 bases that match TRBD2. Trimming took 4 bases from V and 0 from J; bases not matched to a gene: 10. CDR1 is PRHDT, CDR2 FYEKMQ, per germline (reference sequence). There are 19 residues in the CDR3.